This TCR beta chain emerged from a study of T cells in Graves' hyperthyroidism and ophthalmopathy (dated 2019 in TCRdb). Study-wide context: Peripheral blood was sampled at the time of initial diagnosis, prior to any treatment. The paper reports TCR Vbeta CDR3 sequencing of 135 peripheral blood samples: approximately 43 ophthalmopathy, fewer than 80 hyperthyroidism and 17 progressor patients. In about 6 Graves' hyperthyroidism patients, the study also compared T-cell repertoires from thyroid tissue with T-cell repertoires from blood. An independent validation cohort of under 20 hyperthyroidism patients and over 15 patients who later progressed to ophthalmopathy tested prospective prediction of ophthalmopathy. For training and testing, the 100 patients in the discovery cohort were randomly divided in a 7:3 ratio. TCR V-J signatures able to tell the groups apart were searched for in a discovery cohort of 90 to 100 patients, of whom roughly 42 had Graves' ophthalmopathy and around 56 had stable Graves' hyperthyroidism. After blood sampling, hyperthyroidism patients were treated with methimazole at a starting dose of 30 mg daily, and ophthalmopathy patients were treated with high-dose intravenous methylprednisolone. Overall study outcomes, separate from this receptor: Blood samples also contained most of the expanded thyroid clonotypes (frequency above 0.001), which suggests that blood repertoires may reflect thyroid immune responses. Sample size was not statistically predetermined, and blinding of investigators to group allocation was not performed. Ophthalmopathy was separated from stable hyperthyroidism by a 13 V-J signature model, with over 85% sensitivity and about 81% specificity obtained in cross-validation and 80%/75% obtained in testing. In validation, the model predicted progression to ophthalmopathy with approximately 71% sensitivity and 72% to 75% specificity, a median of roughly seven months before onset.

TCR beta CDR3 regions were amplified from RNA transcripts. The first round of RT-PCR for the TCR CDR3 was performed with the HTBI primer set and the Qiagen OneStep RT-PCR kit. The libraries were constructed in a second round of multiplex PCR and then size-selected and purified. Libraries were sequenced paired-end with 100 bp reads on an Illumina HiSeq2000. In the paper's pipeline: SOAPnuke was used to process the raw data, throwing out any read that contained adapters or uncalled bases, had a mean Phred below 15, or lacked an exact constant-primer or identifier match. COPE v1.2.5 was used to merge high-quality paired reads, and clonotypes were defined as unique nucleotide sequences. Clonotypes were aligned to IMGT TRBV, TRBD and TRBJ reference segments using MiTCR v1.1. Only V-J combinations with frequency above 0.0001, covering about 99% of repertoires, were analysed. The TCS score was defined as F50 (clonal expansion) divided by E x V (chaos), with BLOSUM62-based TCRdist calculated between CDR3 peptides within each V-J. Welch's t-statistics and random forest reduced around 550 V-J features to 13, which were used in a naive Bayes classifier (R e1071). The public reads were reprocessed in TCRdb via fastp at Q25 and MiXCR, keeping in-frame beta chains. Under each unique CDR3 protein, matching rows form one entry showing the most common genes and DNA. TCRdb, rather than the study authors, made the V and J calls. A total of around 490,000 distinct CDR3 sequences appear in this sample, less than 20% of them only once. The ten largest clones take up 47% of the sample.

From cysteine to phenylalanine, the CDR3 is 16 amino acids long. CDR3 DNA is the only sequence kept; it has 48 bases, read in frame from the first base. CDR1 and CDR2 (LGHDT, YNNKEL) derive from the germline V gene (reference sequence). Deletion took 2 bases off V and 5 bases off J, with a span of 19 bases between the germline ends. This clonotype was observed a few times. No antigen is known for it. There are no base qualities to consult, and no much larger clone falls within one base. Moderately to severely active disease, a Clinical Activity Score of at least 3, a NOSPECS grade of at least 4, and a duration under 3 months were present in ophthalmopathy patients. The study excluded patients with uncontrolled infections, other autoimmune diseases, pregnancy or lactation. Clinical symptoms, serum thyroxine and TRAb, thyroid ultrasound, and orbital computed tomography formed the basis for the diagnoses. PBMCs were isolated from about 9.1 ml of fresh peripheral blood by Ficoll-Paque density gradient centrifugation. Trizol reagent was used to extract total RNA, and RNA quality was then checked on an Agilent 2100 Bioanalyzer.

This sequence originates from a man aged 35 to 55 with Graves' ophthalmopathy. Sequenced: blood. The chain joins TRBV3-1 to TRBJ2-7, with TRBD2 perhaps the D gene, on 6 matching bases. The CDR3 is CASSQTQVWGVDEQYF. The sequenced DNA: TGTGCCAGCAGCCAAACCCAGGTTTGGGGGGTCGACGAGCAGTACTTC.